This T cell receptor (beta chain) appears in the sequencing data of a study of cytomegalovirus exposure and HLA in healthy donors. The PCR employed 60 Vbeta primers together with 13 Jbeta primers. How the authors handled the data: An analysis that came later counted 80 million or so unique TCR beta chains, 10 million to 12 million shared. The method was immunoSEQ multiplex PCR; TCRdb's version includes in-frame clones alone and lacks a portion of them. For V, J and clone size, that table is used; D and trimming come from the DNA. The sample carries 100,000 to 150,000 clones, approximately 80% recorded once. The study, taken as a whole, reports: In a later analysis, donors in an Asian-associated ancestry cluster reportedly had fewer N-insertions in productive TCRs than the cohort mean. Accurate prediction of most subjects' HLA-A and HLA-B alleles from TCR beta sequences was reported.

Comment on this clone: The antigen is not known.

Germline CDR1 reads MNHEY; CDR2 reads SVGAGI. Trimming cost V 2 bases and J 3 bases, with 11 bases left between them. The CDR3 is made up of 15 amino acids. The chain has TRBV6-5 and TRBJ2-1; D is possibly TRBD2 (5 bases). This TCR derives from a girl aged 2 to 9 in good health and CMV-seronegative. What was sequenced was PBMCs. The CDR3 sequence is CASSYGSGVYNEQFF. The CDR3 DNA is TGTGCCAGCAGTTACGGGAGCGGAGTCTACAATGAGCAGTTCTTC.